This is a list of T cell receptor beta chains from one sample in a study of read filtering for tumor transcriptome and immune sequencing. TCRdb redid the calling of the reads with MiXCR, one entry per CDR3 protein. The sample contains some 39,000 distinct CDR3 sequences, approximately 15% of which appear only once. Input material: a population of CD138-negative cells sorted from bone marrow. These receptors were obtained from a donor aged 40 or older with multiple myeloma. The CDR3 runs from the conserved cysteine through the conserved F or W. The order of the fields is J gene, clone size, D gene, V gene, CDR3 DNA, CDR3 protein. The D gene is left open where the match is weak. Size tells how often a clone was seen (once, few, many) or the class of an expanded clone, and some rows leave it out.

>TRBJ1-1|many|TRBD1|TRBV7-9
TGTGCCAGCGGTCCGACAGGGACCACTGAAGCTTTCTTT
CASGPTGTTEAFF
>TRBJ2-2|many|-|TRBV5-1
TGCGCCAGCAGCCGTATTGGGGGCACCGGGGAGCAGTTTTTT
CASSRIGGTGEQFF
>TRBJ2-1|many|-|TRBV7-9
TGTGCCAGCAGCCTTGACAATGAGCAGTTCTTC
CASSLDNEQFF
>TRBJ2-1|many|-|TRBV11-2
TGTGCCAGCAGCTTAGCGGCAGACGACTACAATGAGCAGTTCTTC
CASSLAADDYNEQFF
>TRBJ2-1|many|-|TRBV28
TGTGCCAGCAGTTTAAGGGAGAGCTCCTACAATGAGCAGTTCTTC
CASSLRESSYNEQFF
>TRBJ2-1|-|-|TRBV4-3
TGCGCCAGCAGCCAAGGTGGGGGGTATGAGCAGTTCTTC
CASSQGGGYEQFF
>TRBJ1-5|many|-|TRBV6-6
TGTGCCAGCAATCAACTCGAGGGAGGTAGCAATCAGCCCCAGCATTTT
CASNQLEGGSNQPQHF
>TRBJ1-6|many|TRBD1|TRBV5-1
TGCGCCAGCAGCTTGGCCGCGGGCAGGGGGAGGTATTCACCCCTCCACTTT
CASSLAAGRGRYSPLHF
>TRBJ2-2|few|-|TRBV9
TGTGCCAGCAGCGTAGAATTCTCCGGGGAGCTGTTTTTT
CASSVEFSGELFF
>TRBJ2-3|many|TRBD2|TRBV4-3
TGCGCCAGCAGCCTTGGGTTCGGGCGGGGGGATACGCAGTATTTT
CASSLGFGRGDTQYF
>TRBJ1-2|many|-|TRBV5-4
TGTGCCAGCAGCAGGGATGTCTATGGCTACACCTTC
CASSRDVYGYTF
>TRBJ2-7|few|TRBD2|TRBV29-1
TGCAGCGTTGGGGGGGGTACCTACGAGCAGTACTTC
CSVGGGTYEQYF
>TRBJ2-3|many|-|TRBV5-1
TGCGCCAGCAGAGGTCGACTGGATCCCTCCACAGATACGCAGTATTTT
CASRGRLDPSTDTQYF
>TRBJ1-1|many|TRBD1|TRBV6-6
TGTGCCAGCCGGGACAGGGGTATTCGGAACACTGAAGCTTTCTTT
CASRDRGIRNTEAFF
>TRBJ2-3|many|-|TRBV28
TGTGCCAGCAGCCTCCGGGACCCAATTCCCACAGATACGCAGTATTTT
CASSLRDPIPTDTQYF
>TRBJ1-5|many|-|TRBV5-4
TGTGCCAGCAGCTTGGGGGGGGATCAGCCCCAGCATTTT
CASSLGGDQPQHF
>TRBJ2-7|-|TRBD1|TRBV2
TGTGCCAGCAGGGCGACAGGGGGCGCTAGCTACGAGCAGTACTTC
CASRATGGASYEQYF
>TRBJ1-3|many|-|TRBV28
TGTGCCAGCAGTTTAAGGCTCCAGAGCTCTGGAAACACCATATATTTT
CASSLRLQSSGNTIYF
>TRBJ1-1|many|-|TRBV5-1
TGCGCCAGCAGCCCGGGACTGATGAACACTGAAGCTTTCTTT
CASSPGLMNTEAFF
>TRBJ2-1|-|-|TRBV7-2
TGTGCCAGCAGCTTCTCGGGAGCCCAGGGCGAGGGGCAGTTCTTC
CASSFSGAQGEGQFF
>TRBJ1-6|few|TRBD1|TRBV27
TGTGCCAGCCCTGGGCGGGACAGGGATTCACCCCTCCACTTT
CASPGRDRDSPLHF
>TRBJ1-1|many|TRBD1|TRBV14
TGTGCCAGCAGCCAAGATGGGGACAGGGTACGGGCTGAAGCTTTCTTT
CASSQDGDRVRAEAFF
>TRBJ2-7|few|TRBD1|TRBV20-1
TGCAGTGCTGGCGGACAGGCGGCCTACGAGCAGTACTTC
CSAGGQAAYEQYF
>TRBJ1-4|many|TRBD1|TRBV29-1
TGCAGCGTTGAAGGTGGGACAGGGGTTGAAAAACTGTTTTTT
CSVEGGTGVEKLFF
>TRBJ1-1|many|-|TRBV19
TGTGCCAGTAGTATTAAGGGTGGGAACACTGAAGCTTTCTTT
CASSIKGGNTEAFF
>TRBJ2-3|many|-|TRBV5-1
TGCGCCAGCAGCTTGTTCGGGGGTGACACAGATACGCAGTATTTT
CASSLFGGDTDTQYF
>TRBJ2-5|many|-|TRBV5-6
TGTGCCAGCAGCTTAGGGCGGATTGAGACCCAGTACTTC
CASSLGRIETQYF